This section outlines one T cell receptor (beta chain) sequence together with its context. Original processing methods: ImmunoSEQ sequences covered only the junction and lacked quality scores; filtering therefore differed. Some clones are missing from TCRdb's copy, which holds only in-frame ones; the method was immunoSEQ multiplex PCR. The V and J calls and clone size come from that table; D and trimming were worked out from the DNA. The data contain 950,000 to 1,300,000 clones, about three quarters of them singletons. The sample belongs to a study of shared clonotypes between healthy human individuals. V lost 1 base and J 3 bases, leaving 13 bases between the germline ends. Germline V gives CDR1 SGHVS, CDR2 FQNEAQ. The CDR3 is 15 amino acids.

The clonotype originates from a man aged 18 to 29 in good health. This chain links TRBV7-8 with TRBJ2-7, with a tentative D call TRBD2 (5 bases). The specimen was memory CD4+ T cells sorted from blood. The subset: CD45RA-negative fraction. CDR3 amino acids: CASSLGNGIGYEQYF. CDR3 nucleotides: TGTGCCAGCAGCTTAGGAAACGGGATCGGCTACGAGCAGTACTTC. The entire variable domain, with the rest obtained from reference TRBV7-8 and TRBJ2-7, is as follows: GAGVSQSPRYKVAKRGQDVALRCDPISGHVSLFWYQQALGQGPEFLTYFQNEAQLDKSGLPSDRFFAERPEGSVSTLKIQRTQQEDSAVYLCASSLGNGIGYEQYFGPGTRLTVT.